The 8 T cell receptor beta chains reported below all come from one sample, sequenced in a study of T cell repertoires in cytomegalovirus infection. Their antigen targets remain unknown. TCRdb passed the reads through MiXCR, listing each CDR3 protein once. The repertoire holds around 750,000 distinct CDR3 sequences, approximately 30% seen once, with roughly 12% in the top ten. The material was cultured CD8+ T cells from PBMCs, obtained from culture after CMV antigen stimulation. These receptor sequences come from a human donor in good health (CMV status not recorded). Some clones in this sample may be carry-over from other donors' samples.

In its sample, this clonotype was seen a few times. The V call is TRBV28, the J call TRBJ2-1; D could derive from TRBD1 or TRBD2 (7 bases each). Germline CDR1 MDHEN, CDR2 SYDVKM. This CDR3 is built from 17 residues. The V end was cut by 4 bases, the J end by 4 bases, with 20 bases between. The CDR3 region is CASSYPKQGGRYNEQFF. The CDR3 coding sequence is TGTGCCAGCAGTTATCCAAAGCAGGGGGGGCGGTACAATGAGCAGTTCTTC.

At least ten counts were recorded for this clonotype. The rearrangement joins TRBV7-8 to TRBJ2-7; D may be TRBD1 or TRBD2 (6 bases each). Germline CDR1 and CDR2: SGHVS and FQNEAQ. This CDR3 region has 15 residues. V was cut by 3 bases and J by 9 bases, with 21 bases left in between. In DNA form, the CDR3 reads TGTGCCAGCAGCTTCTCGGGGGCCCTTAGGAGCGTGCAGTACGTC. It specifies CASSFSGALRSVQYV.

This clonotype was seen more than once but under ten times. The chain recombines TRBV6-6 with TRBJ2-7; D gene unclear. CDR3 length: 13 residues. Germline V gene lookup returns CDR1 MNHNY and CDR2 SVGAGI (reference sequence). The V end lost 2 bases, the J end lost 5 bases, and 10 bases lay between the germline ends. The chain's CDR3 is CASSYGSGDEQYV. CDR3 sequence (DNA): TGTGCCAGCAGTTACGGGTCGGGCGACGAGCAGTACGTC.

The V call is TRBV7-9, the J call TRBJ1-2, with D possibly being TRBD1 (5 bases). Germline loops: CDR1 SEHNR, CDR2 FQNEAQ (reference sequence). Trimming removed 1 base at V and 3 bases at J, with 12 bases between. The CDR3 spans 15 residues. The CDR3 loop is CASSLGEQVDYGYTF. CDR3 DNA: TGTGCCAGCAGCTTAGGAGAACAGGTGGACTATGGCTACACCTTC.

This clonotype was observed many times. As DNA, the CDR3 is TGTGCCAGCAGCTCAGGGGCGGGGCCCCAGCATTTT. Translation gives CASSSGAGPQHF. The chain employs TRBV7-2 and TRBJ1-5; D is perhaps TRBD1 (6 bases). V dropped 4 bases and J dropped 9 bases, with 10 bases sitting between them. The CDR3 is 12 amino acids. Germline CDR1 reads SGHTA; CDR2 reads FQGNSA.

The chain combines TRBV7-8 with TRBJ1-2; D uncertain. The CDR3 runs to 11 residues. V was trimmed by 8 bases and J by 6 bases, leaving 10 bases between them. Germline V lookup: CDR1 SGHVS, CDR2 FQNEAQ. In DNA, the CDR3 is TGTGCCAGCCTAGGTCGGCATGGCTACACCTTC. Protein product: CASLGRHGYTF.

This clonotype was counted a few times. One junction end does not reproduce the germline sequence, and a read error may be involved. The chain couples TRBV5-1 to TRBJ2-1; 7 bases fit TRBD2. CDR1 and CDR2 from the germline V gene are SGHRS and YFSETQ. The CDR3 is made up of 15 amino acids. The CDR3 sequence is CASSLGTSAYNEQFF. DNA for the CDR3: TGTGCCAGCAGCTTGGGTACTAGCGCTTACAATGAGCAGTTCTTC.

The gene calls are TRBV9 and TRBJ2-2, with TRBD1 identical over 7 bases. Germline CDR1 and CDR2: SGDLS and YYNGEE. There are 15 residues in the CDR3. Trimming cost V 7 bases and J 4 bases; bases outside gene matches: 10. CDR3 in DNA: TGTGCCAGCCGCCGTGAGGGGGCGAGCACCGGGGAGCTGTTTTTT. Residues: CASRREGASTGELFF.